This T cell receptor (beta chain) comes out of a study of T cells in Graves' hyperthyroidism and ophthalmopathy. In this sample, this clonotype turned up many times. The antigen is unknown. Study conclusions and caveats: Among clonotypes expanded in thyroid above 0.001, most were also found in blood. Ophthalmopathy was identified by the model a median approximately 6.9 months ahead of onset.

For ophthalmopathy patients, the Clinical Activity Score was at least 3 and the NOSPECS grade at least 4; duration was under 3 months. RNA transcripts were the template for amplifying TCR beta CDR3 regions. HTBI primers were the set used in a first-round RT-PCR of the TCR CDR3. TCRdb itself ran the multiplex PCR reads through MiXCR, one entry per CDR3 protein. The sample includes some 550,000 distinct CDR3 sequences, more than 15% of them seen just once. This sequence originates from a woman aged 40 to 55 with Graves' ophthalmopathy. Sequencing was performed on blood.

CDR3 sequence (DNA): TGTGCCAGCAGTTTAGCCCGCGGCAGTGGGGGCTACGAGCAGTACTTC. The encoded protein is CASSLARGSGGYEQYF. The J gene is TRBJ2-7, the V gene TRBV12-3 or TRBV12-4; D is perhaps TRBD1 or TRBD2 (5 bases each). V lost 0 bases, J lost 3 bases, and 15 bases lay in between. CDR3 length equals 16 residues.